The 18 T cell receptor beta chains reported below all come from one sample, sequenced in a study of blood T cell repertoires in COVID-19. Data came from immunoSEQ multiplex PCR; TCRdb stores just in-frame clones and leaves some out. The data hold roughly 100,000 clones, with roughly 84% observed a single time. The sequenced sample consisted of peripheral blood. These receptors were obtained from a human donor in a cohort sampled during active COVID-19.

This clone was counted once. This chain links TRBV9 with TRBJ2-2, with 8 bases aligning to TRBD2. The CDR3 covers 15 residues. The V gene end was trimmed by 3 bases and the J gene end by 1 base; junction bases not matched to a gene: 2. The V gene's germline CDR1 is SGDLS and CDR2 YYNGEE. In DNA, the CDR3 is TGTGCCAGCAGCGCCCTAGCGGGGAACACCGGGGAGCTGTTTTTT. Its translation: CASSALAGNTGELFF. Drawing the rest from reference TRBV9 and TRBJ2-2, the complete variable domain is DSGVTQTPKHLITATGQRVTLRCSPRSGDLSVYWYQQSLDQGLQFLIQYYNGEERAKGNILERFSAQQFPDLHSELNLSSLELGDSALYFCASSALAGNTGELFFGEGSRLTVL.

For the CDR3, the DNA is TGTGCCAGCAGTCCCCTCGGGGGGCGAACGGCCACTGAAGCTTTCTTT. The encoded protein is CASSPLGGRTATEAFF. The chain is built from TRBV6-2 or TRBV6-3 and TRBJ1-1; D may be TRBD1 (6 bases). This CDR3 has 16 residues. Germline V CDR1 and CDR2: MNHEY, SVGEGT. Deletions cut 5 bases from V and 4 bases from J, with 20 bases between.

This clone was detected once. V and J are TRBV18 and TRBJ2-1, with TRBD2 identical over 11 bases. There are 18 residues in the CDR3. The V gene end was trimmed by 1 base and the J gene end by 4 bases; junction bases not matched to a gene: 9. CDR1 and CDR2 (germline): KGHSH, LQKENI. Written as DNA, the CDR3 is TGTGCCAGCTCACCACTGGGACTGGGGACTAGCGGATACAATGAGCAGTTCTTC. It is translated as CASSPLGLGTSGYNEQFF.

The chain links TRBV27 to TRBJ2-3, with 8 bases lining up with TRBD2. The CDR3 is made up of 15 amino acids. Germline CDR1 and CDR2: MNHEY and SMNVEV (reference sequence). Germline trimming cut 2 bases from V and 4 bases from J; bases unmatched to any gene: 5. This CDR3 is CASSLSLAGADTQYF. The CDR3 DNA is TGTGCCAGCAGTTTAAGTCTAGCGGGTGCAGATACGCAGTATTTT.

V gene TRBV7-9 combines with J gene TRBJ2-5, with D perhaps matching TRBD1 (6 bases). V gave up 6 bases and J gave up 4 bases, with 18 bases separating them. The CDR3 loop spans 15 amino acids. Germline V CDR1 and CDR2: SEHNR, FQNEAQ (reference sequence). The CDR3 is CASSASGGLRETQYF. The CDR3 region has the DNA TGTGCCAGCAGTGCTTCTGGGGGCTTAAGAGAGACCCAGTACTTC.

V is TRBV29-1 and J is TRBJ2-1; a weak D match, TRBD1 (5 bases). CDR1 and CDR2 from the germline V gene are SQVTM and ANQGSEA. V shed 4 bases and J shed 0 bases, with 16 bases lying between them. The CDR3 extends over 16 amino acids. The CDR3 sequence is CSVVGQGLSSYNEQFF. The CDR3 DNA reads TGCAGCGTTGTAGGCCAGGGTCTTAGCTCCTACAATGAGCAGTTCTTC.

This chain uses TRBV2 with TRBJ2-6; no definite D call. This CDR3 contains 15 residues. V was cut by 4 bases and J by 0 bases, with 7 bases left in between. Per the germline V gene, CDR1 is SNHLY and CDR2 is FYNNEI. The CDR3 nucleotides read TGTGCCAGCAGTGGTGAGGACTCTGGGGCCAACGTCCTGACTTTC. Residues: CASSGEDSGANVLTF.

This clone has more than one count but fewer than ten. This sequence joins TRBV2 and TRBJ1-2; 7 nucleotides line up with TRBD1. The J segment lost 3 bases and the V segment lost 1 base, leaving 5 bases of the junction unmatched. From germline, CDR1 is SNHLY and CDR2 FYNNEI. This CDR3 has 15 amino acids. CDR3 in amino acids: CASSEGQGEYYGYTF. The CDR3 DNA reads TGTGCCAGCAGTGAAGGACAGGGCGAATACTATGGCTACACCTTC.

A single count supports this clone. V gene TRBV28 combines with J gene TRBJ2-5; tentatively, D is TRBD2 (6 bases). The V gene's germline CDR1 is MDHEN and CDR2 SYDVKM. This CDR3 contains 16 residues. V gave up 4 bases and J gave up 2 bases, with 17 bases separating them. The CDR3 spells CASSSWGTSSQETQYF. In DNA, the CDR3 is TGTGCCAGCAGTTCCTGGGGGACTTCTTCACAAGAGACCCAGTACTTC.

V is TRBV5-6 and J is TRBJ1-5; D may be TRBD1 (5 bases). Germline loops: CDR1 SGHDT, CDR2 YYEEEE. V shed 3 bases and J shed 4 bases, with 17 bases lying between them. The CDR3 is 16 residues long. The CDR3 nucleotides are TGTGCCAGCAGCTCCGGGGGTAGTAGAAGTAATCAGCCCCAGCATTTT. Translated: CASSSGGSRSNQPQHF.

The gene calls are TRBV6-2 or TRBV6-3 and TRBJ2-7; D gene ambiguous. The germline V gene encodes CDR1 MNHEY and CDR2 SVGEGT. Trimming left V 0 bases short and J 2 bases short, with 14 bases between. The CDR3 length is 16 residues. CDR3 nucleotide sequence: TGTGCCAGCAGTTACTCAGCGAGAACCCGACCCTACGAGCAGTACTTC. Protein product: CASSYSARTRPYEQYF.

This chain connects TRBV5-1 to TRBJ2-2; 7 nucleotides agree with TRBD1. The CDR3 runs 16 residues. Germline values: CDR1 SGHRS, CDR2 YFSETQ. Trimming took 4 bases from V and 4 from J; bases not matched to a gene: 10. The CDR3 coding sequence is TGCGCCAGCAGCCCCCACCGGGACAGCACCACCGGGGAGCTGTTTTTT. Protein: CASSPHRDSTTGELFF.

Many counts were recorded for this clone. The junction differs from germline at one of its ends, possibly a read error. The chain employs TRBV2 and TRBJ1-4, with 10 bases that match TRBD1. The germline gives CDR1 SNHLY, CDR2 FYNNEI. There are 13 residues in the CDR3. DNA of the CDR3: TGTGCCAGCAGTGATGGGACAGGGGAAAAATTGTTTTTT. It codes for CASSDGTGEKLFF.

This chain joins TRBV24-1 and TRBJ2-2; weak D call: TRBD2 (5 bases). V lost 6 bases, J lost 5 bases, and 12 bases lay in between. The CDR3 has 14 residues. Germline CDR1 reads KGHDR; CDR2 reads SFDVKD. This CDR3 is CATSRSGGTGELFF. CDR3 coding DNA: TGTGCCACCAGTCGGAGCGGTGGGACCGGGGAGCTGTTTTTT.

The chain has TRBV6-6 and TRBJ2-1, with D tentatively TRBD2 (5 bases). Germline V lookup: CDR1 MNHNY, CDR2 SVGAGI (reference sequence). This CDR3 spans 15 amino acids. V was trimmed by 8 bases and J by 6 bases, leaving 20 bases between them. In nucleotides, the CDR3 is TGTGCCAGCTCGAAGGACGTATTTGGAGGCAATGAGCAGTTCTTC. Amino acid sequence: CASSKDVFGGNEQFF.

The chain is built from TRBV9 and TRBJ2-1, with TRBD2 identical over 14 bases. After removal of 0 bases from V and 6 bases from J, the junction contained 8 bases not matched to a gene. The CDR3 contains 18 residues. Germline V lookup: CDR1 SGDLS, CDR2 YYNGEE. CDR3 nucleotide sequence: TGTGCCAGCAGCGTAGCTACGACTAGCGGGAGGGGGGTCAATGAGCAGTTCTTC. Amino acids: CASSVATTSGRGVNEQFF.

V and J are TRBV28 and TRBJ2-1; D call uncertain. Per germline, CDR1 MDHEN and CDR2 SYDVKM. V lost 4 bases, J lost 0 bases, and 22 bases lay in between. The CDR3 loop spans 19 amino acids. CDR3 residues: CASSSPPGARPSSYNEQFF. The CDR3 nucleotides are TGTGCCAGCAGTTCCCCCCCCGGAGCGCGTCCGAGCTCCTACAATGAGCAGTTCTTC.

V and J are TRBV24-1 and TRBJ2-5; 9 bases are a match to TRBD2. This CDR3 spans 15 amino acids. The ends lost 3 bases at V and 5 bases at J; junction bases unmatched: 6. Per germline, CDR1 KGHDR and CDR2 SFDVKD. This chain's CDR3 is CATSDLAGMGETQYF. In nucleotides, the CDR3 is TGTGCCACCAGTGATCTAGCGGGAATGGGGGAGACCCAGTACTTC.